Given below is one T cell receptor beta chain in context. The data originate from a study of blood T cell repertoires in COVID-19. About the research overall: The samples span acute and convalescent COVID-19 from the United States, Italy and Spain. Nucleic acid was either cDNA or gDNA, and it came from T cells, B-cell-depleted T cells, or PBMCs.

The V gene's germline CDR1 is SEHNR and CDR2 FQNEAQ (reference sequence). This CDR3 contains 16 residues. With V trimmed by 1 base and J by 6 bases, 7 bases remained unmatched. Original data processing: Nucleated cell number was recorded as an estimate derived from reference gene primer amplification. Some clones are missing from TCRdb's copy, which holds only in-frame ones; the method was immunoSEQ multiplex PCR. That table furnishes V, J and clone size, whereas the DNA furnished D and trimming. Of about 97,000 clones listed, around nine tenths are singletons. Sequenced: peripheral blood. This TCR came from a man aged 45-65 years with active COVID-19. This chain joins TRBV7-9 and TRBJ2-1; 9 nucleotides agree with TRBD2. Here the CDR3 DNA reads TGTGCCAGCAGCTTAGTCTGGGCGGGGGGGCGCAATGAGCAGTTCTTC. Amino acids: CASSLVWAGGRNEQFF.